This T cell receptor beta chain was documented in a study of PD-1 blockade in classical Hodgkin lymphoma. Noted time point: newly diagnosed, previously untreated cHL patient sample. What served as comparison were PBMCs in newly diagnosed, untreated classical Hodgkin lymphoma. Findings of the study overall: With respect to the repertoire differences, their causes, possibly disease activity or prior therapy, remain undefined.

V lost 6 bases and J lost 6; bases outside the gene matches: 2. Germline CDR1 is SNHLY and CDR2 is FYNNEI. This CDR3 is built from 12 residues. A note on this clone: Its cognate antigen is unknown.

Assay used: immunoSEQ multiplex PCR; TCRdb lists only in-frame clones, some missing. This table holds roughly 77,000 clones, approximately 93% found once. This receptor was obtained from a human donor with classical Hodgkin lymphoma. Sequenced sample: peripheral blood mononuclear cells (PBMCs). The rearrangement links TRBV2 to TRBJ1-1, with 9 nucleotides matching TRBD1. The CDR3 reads CASRRQGAEAFF. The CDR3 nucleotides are TGTGCCAGCAGAAGACAGGGGGCTGAAGCTTTCTTT. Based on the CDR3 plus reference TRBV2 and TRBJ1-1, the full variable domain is EPEVTQTPSHQVTQMGQEVILRCVPISNHLYFYWYRQILGQKVEFLVSFYNNEISEKSEIFDDQFSVERPDGSNFTLKIRSTKLEDSAMYFCASRRQGAEAFFGQGTRLTVV.